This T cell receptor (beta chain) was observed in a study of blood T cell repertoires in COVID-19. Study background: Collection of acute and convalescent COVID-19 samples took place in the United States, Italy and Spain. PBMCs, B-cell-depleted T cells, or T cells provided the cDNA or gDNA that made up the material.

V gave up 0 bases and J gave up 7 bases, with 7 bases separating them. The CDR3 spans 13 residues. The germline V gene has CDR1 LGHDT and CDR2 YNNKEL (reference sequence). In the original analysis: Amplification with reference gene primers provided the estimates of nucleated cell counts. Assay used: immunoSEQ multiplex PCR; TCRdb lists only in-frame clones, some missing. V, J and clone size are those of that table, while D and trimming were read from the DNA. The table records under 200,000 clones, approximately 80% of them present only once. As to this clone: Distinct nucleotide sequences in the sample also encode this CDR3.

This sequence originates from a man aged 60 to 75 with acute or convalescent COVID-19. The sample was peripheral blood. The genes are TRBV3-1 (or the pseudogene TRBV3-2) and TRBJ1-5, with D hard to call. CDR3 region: CASSQDLRQPQHF. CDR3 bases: TGTGCCAGCAGCCAAGATCTCAGGCAGCCCCAGCATTTT.